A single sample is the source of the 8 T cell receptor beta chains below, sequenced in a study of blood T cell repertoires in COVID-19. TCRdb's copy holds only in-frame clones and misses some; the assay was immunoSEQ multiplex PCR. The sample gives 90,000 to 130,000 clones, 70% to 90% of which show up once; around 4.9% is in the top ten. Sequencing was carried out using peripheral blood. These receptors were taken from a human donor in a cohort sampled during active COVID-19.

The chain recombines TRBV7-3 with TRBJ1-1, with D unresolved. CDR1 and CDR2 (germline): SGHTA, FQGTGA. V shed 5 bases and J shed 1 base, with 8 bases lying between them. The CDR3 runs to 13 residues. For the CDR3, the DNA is TGTGCCAGCAGCCTCGGGTCGAACACTGAAGCTTTCTTT. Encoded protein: CASSLGSNTEAFF.

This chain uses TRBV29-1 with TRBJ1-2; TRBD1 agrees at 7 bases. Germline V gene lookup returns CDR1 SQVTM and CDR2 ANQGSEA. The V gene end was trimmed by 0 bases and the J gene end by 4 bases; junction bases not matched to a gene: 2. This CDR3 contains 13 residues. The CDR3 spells CSVEDQGGYGYTF. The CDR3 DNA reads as TGCAGCGTTGAAGATCAGGGGGGCTATGGCTACACCTTC. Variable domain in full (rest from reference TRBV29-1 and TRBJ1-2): SAVISQKPSRDICQRGTSLTIQCQVDSQVTMMFWYRQQPGQSLTLIATANQGSEATYESGFVIDKFPISRPNLTFSTLTVSNMSPEDSSIYLCSVEDQGGYGYTFGSGTRLTVV.

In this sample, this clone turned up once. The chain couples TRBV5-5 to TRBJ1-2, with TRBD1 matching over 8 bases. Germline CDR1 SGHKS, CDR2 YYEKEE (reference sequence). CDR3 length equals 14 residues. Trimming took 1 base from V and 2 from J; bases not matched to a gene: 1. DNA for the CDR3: TGTGCCAGCAGCTTGCAGGGGGCGAACTATGGCTACACCTTC. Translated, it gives CASSLQGANYGYTF.

CDR3 DNA: TGTGCCAGCAGCGGGACAGGCCACTACAATGAGCAGTTCTTC. It is translated as CASSGTGHYNEQFF. The V and J genes are TRBV5-5 and TRBJ2-1; TRBD1 agrees at 8 bases. The CDR3 covers 14 residues. CDR1 SGHKS and CDR2 YYEKEE come from the germline V gene (reference sequence). V lost 4 bases, J lost 3 bases, and 3 bases stayed unmatched. Using reference TRBV5-5 and TRBJ2-1 for the parts outside the CDR3, the full variable domain is DAGVTQSPTHLIKTRGQQVTLRCSPISGHKSVSWYQQVLGQGPQFIFQYYEKEERGRGNFPDRFSARQFPNYSSELNVNALLLGDSALYLCASSGTGHYNEQFFGPGTRLTVL.

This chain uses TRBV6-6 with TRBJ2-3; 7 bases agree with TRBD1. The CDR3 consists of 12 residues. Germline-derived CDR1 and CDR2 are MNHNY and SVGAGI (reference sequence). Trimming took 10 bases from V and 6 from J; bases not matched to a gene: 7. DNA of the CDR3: TGTGCCACCCAGACAGGGCCCGATACGCAGTATTTT. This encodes CATQTGPDTQYF.

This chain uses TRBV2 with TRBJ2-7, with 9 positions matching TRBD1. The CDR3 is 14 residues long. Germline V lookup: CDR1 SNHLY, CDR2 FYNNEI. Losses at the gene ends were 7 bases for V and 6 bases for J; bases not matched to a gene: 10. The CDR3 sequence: CASKPTRQGGEQYF. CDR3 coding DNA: TGTGCCAGCAAACCAACTCGACAGGGGGGCGAGCAGTACTTC.

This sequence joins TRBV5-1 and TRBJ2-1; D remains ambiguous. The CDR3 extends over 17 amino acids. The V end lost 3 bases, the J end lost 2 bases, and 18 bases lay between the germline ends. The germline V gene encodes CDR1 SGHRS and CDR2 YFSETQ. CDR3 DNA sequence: TGCGCCAGCAGCTCCTCACCACGACAAACTGCCTACAATGAGCAGTTCTTC. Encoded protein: CASSSSPRQTAYNEQFF.

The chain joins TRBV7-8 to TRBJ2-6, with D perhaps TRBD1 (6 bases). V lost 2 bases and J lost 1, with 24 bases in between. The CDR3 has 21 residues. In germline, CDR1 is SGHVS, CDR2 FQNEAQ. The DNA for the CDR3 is TGTGCCAGCAGCTTATTACTACGGACAGCTCCCCGACGTTCTGGGGCCAACGTCCTGACTTTC. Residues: CASSLLLRTAPRRSGANVLTF. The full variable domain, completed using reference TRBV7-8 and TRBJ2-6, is GAGVSQSPRYKVAKRGQDVALRCDPISGHVSLFWYQQALGQGPEFLTYFQNEAQLDKSGLPSDRFFAERPEGSVSTLKIQRTQQEDSAVYLCASSLLLRTAPRRSGANVLTFGAGSRLTVL.